Listed below are T cell receptor beta chains from one sample, sequenced in a study of blood T cell repertoires in COVID-19. Sequencing used immunoSEQ multiplex PCR; TCRdb keeps in-frame clones, though not all of them. The sample includes roughly 350,000 clones, roughly nine tenths seen only once; the top ten take roughly 20%. Sequencing was carried out using PBMCs or T cells enriched from blood (not recorded which). The receptors originated from a woman aged 25 to 45 who had recovered from COVID-19. Both conserved end residues are part of each CDR3. Fields, in order: D gene, J gene, clone size, V gene, CDR3 protein, CDR3 DNA. A D gene is named only where the DNA matches it firmly. Clone size is given for some rows only: seen once, a few or many times, or a class if the clone is expanded.

D gene: NA
J gene: TRBJ1-2
clone size: once
V gene: TRBV5-5
CDR3 protein: CASSLDSGYTF
CDR3 DNA: TGTGCCAGCAGCTTGGACAGTGGCTACACCTTC

D gene: TRBD2
J gene: TRBJ2-7
clone size: NA
V gene: TRBV6-6
CDR3 protein: CASSLTSGGAYEQYF
CDR3 DNA: TGTGCCAGCAGCCTGACTAGCGGGGGGGCCTACGAGCAGTACTTC

D gene: TRBD2
J gene: TRBJ2-1
clone size: NA
V gene: TRBV25-1
CDR3 protein: CASRTSGSVEQFF
CDR3 DNA: TGTGCCAGCAGGACTAGCGGGAGTGTTGAGCAGTTCTTC

D gene: TRBD1
J gene: TRBJ2-5
clone size: NA
V gene: TRBV30
CDR3 protein: CAWSQGQGRQETQYF
CDR3 DNA: TGTGCCTGGAGCCAAGGACAGGGCCGCCAAGAGACCCAGTACTTC

D gene: NA
J gene: TRBJ1-1
clone size: NA
V gene: TRBV18
CDR3 protein: CASSPVGGAGTEAFF
CDR3 DNA: TGTGCCAGCTCACCGGTGGGGGGGGCCGGCACTGAAGCTTTCTTT

D gene: NA
J gene: TRBJ2-5
clone size: NA
V gene: TRBV28
CDR3 protein: CASSSGTLQETQYF
CDR3 DNA: TGTGCCAGCAGTTCAGGGACTCTCCAAGAGACCCAGTACTTC

D gene: TRBD1
J gene: TRBJ1-5
clone size: NA
V gene: TRBV27
CDR3 protein: CASRQGNQPQHF
CDR3 DNA: TGTGCCAGCAGACAGGGGAATCAGCCCCAGCATTTT

D gene: NA
J gene: TRBJ2-1
clone size: NA
V gene: TRBV29-1
CDR3 protein: CSVVIRLPEQFF
CDR3 DNA: TGCAGCGTTGTGATCAGATTACCGGAGCAGTTCTTC

D gene: NA
J gene: TRBJ2-2
clone size: NA
V gene: TRBV9
CDR3 protein: CASSRLVGTGELFF
CDR3 DNA: TGTGCCAGCAGCCGACTAGTGGGGACCGGGGAGCTGTTTTTT

D gene: TRBD2
J gene: TRBJ2-1
clone size: NA
V gene: TRBV28
CDR3 protein: CASSSGRGLAGYNEQFF
CDR3 DNA: TGTGCCAGCAGTTCGGGGAGGGGTCTAGCGGGGTACAATGAGCAGTTCTTC

D gene: TRBD1
J gene: TRBJ1-4
clone size: NA
V gene: TRBV11-2
CDR3 protein: CASSPDRARGEKLFF
CDR3 DNA: TGTGCCAGCAGCCCGGACAGGGCCCGGGGTGAAAAACTGTTTTTT

D gene: NA
J gene: TRBJ2-5
clone size: NA
V gene: TRBV15
CDR3 protein: CATSRDRTRGETQYF
CDR3 DNA: TGTGCCACCAGCAGAGATCGTACTAGGGGGGAGACCCAGTACTTC

D gene: NA
J gene: TRBJ1-6
clone size: NA
V gene: TRBV5-1
CDR3 protein: CASSLFGQTNSPLHF
CDR3 DNA: TGCGCCAGCAGCTTGTTTGGACAGACTAATTCACCCCTCCACTTT

D gene: NA
J gene: TRBJ1-3
clone size: NA
V gene: TRBV19
CDR3 protein: CASSLPGGNTIYF
CDR3 DNA: TGTGCCAGTTCCCTTCCAGGGGGAAACACCATATATTTT

D gene: TRBD1
J gene: TRBJ2-1
clone size: NA
V gene: TRBV4-1
CDR3 protein: CASSHGVIRGHNEQFF
CDR3 DNA: TGCGCCAGCAGCCACGGGGTCATCAGGGGGCACAATGAGCAGTTCTTC

D gene: TRBD2
J gene: TRBJ2-5
clone size: NA
V gene: TRBV10-3
CDR3 protein: CAISEKLAGGQETQYF
CDR3 DNA: TGTGCCATCAGTGAAAAGCTAGCGGGGGGCCAAGAGACCCAGTACTTC

D gene: TRBD1
J gene: TRBJ1-2
clone size: NA
V gene: TRBV28
CDR3 protein: CASLGTAAGYGYTF
CDR3 DNA: TGTGCCAGTCTGGGGACAGCCGCTGGGTATGGCTACACCTTC